The 10 T cell receptor beta chains below were found in one sample sequenced in a study of T cell repertoires in aging, cancer and after chemotherapy. TCR beta rearrangements were amplified from peripheral blood genomic DNA. A mixed TRB-A/B primer pool amplified rearranged TRB by multiplex touch-down PCR. TCRdb reprocessed the multiplex PCR reads with MiXCR, giving one entry per CDR3 protein. This table has roughly 8,300 distinct CDR3 sequences, 34% appearing once. The specimen sequenced was blood. The source is a human donor in good health.

The chain is built from TRBV4-2 and TRBJ1-6; 7 bases match TRBD1. Germline lookup yields CDR1 LGHNA and CDR2 YNFKEQ. Trimming removed 3 bases from V and 13 bases from J; junction bases left unmatched: 6. The CDR3 covers 13 residues. CDR3 nucleotide sequence: TGTGCCAGCAGCCAGGCAGGGGGGGCGCCCCTCCACTTT. This codes for CASSQAGGAPLHF.

The rearrangement links TRBV6-5 to TRBJ2-3; D is perhaps TRBD2 (5 bases). Between the trimmed V and J ends, which lost 4 bases and 3 bases, there was a span of 8 bases. Germline V CDR1 and CDR2: MNHEY, SVGAGI. The CDR3 totals 13 residues. The CDR3 sequence is CASSSPGTDTQYF. Written as DNA, the CDR3 is TGTGCCAGCAGTTCCCCGGGAACAGATACGCAGTATTTT.

By frequency in the sample, this clonotype is medium-sized (0.01 to 0.1%). This chain links TRBV29-1 with TRBJ1-4; a possible D gene is TRBD1 (5 bases). Germline V gene data show CDR1 as SQVTM and CDR2 as ANQGSEA. The ends were cut back, 1 base at V and 10 bases at J, with 19 bases in the middle. The CDR3 is 15 amino acids. This CDR3 is CSVEGGLEQGGKLFF. The CDR3 region has the DNA TGCAGCGTTGAAGGGGGACTCGAGCAAGGAGGAAAACTGTTTTTT.

The chain is built from TRBV6-5 and TRBJ1-2; tentatively, D is TRBD1 (5 bases). This CDR3 spans 15 amino acids. Per germline, CDR1 MNHEY and CDR2 SVGAGI. Trimming shortened V by 2 bases and J by 5 bases, and 15 bases separated the two germline ends. The CDR3 bases are TGTGCCAGCAGTTACCGACATGGGGCTCGTTATGGCTACACCTTC. Translating gives CASSYRHGARYGYTF.

The sample holds a few counts of this clonotype. The rearrangement joins TRBV28 to TRBJ2-7, with TRBD2 identical over 10 bases. Germline CDR1 and CDR2: MDHEN and SYDVKM. This CDR3 region has 16 residues. J lost 3 bases, V lost 2 bases, and 7 bases had no gene match. The DNA for the CDR3 is TGTGCCAGCAGTTTAAATGTTCTAGCGGGGGTCTACGAGCAGTACTTC. It translates to CASSLNVLAGVYEQYF. Variable domain in full (rest from reference TRBV28 and TRBJ2-7): DVKVTQSSRYLVKRTGEKVFLECVQDMDHENMFWYRQDPGLGLRLIYFSYDVKMKEKGDIPEGYSVSREKKERFSLILESASTNQTSMYLCASSLNVLAGVYEQYFGPGTRLTVT.

This chain joins TRBV6-5 and TRBJ2-7; D call uncertain. Trimming pared 0 bases from V and 2 bases from J, leaving 5 bases between. The CDR3 loop spans 13 amino acids. Germline V CDR1 and CDR2: MNHEY, SVGAGI. This CDR3 is CASSYSLTYEQYV. DNA of the CDR3: TGTGCCAGCAGTTACTCCCTGACCTACGAGCAGTACGTC.

The rearrangement uses TRBV28 and TRBJ2-5; D unresolved. The CDR3 runs to 18 residues. Trimming left V 6 bases short and J 4 bases short, with 27 bases between. The germline V gene has CDR1 MDHEN and CDR2 SYDVKM. The CDR3 nucleotides read TGTGCCAGCAGCGACGCTTCGGTGGGGTTGGTTAGTGGAGAGACCCAGTACTTC. This codes for CASSDASVGLVSGETQYF.

This clonotype was seen more than once but under ten times. The chain couples TRBV11-2 to TRBJ2-1; possibly TRBD2 for D (5 bases). Germline V gene lookup returns CDR1 SGHAT and CDR2 FQNNGV. The CDR3 sequence is 14 residues long. With 3 bases removed from V and 4 bases from J, the gap between germline ends came to 10 bases. CDR3 in DNA: TGTGCCAGCAGCTTGGAGGCGACGTACAATGAGCAGTTCTTC. Translated: CASSLEATYNEQFF.

This clonotype appeared a few times. The chain has TRBV19 and TRBJ1-2, with a tentative D call TRBD1 (6 bases). The CDR3 has 14 residues. The V end was cut by 1 base, the J end by 4 bases, with 10 bases between. Germline lookup yields CDR1 LNHDA and CDR2 SQIVND (reference sequence). This CDR3 reads CASSIGRGGYGYTF. The CDR3 DNA reads as TGTGCCAGTAGTATAGGTCGAGGGGGCTATGGCTACACCTTC.

This clonotype is medium-sized within its sample. CDR3 loop: CSAPRGGGVTSGYGYTF. CDR3 sequence (DNA): TGCAGTGCCCCCCGGGGTGGGGGCGTTACATCCGGCTATGGCTACACCTTC. The chain links TRBV20-1 to TRBJ1-2; TRBD1 might be the D (6 bases). Trimming removed 6 bases at V and 4 bases at J, with 27 bases between. The CDR3 sequence is 17 residues long. Germline CDR1 and CDR2: DFQATT and SNEGSKA (reference sequence).